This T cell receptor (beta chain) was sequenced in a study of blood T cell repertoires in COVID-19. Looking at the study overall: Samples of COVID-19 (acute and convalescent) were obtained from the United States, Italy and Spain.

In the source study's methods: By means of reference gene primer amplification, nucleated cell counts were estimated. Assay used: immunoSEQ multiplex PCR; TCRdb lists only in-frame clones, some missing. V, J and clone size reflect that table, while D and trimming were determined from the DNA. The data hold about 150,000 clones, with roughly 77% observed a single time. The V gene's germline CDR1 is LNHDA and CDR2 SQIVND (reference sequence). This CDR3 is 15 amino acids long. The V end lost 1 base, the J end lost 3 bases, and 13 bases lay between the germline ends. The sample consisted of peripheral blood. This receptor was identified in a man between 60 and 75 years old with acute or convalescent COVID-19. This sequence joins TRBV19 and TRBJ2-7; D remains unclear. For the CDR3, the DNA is TGTGCCAGTAGTATAGGGGTGACTGGCGGCTACGAGCAGTACTTC. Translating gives CASSIGVTGGYEQYF.